Listed below are T cell receptor beta chains from one sample, sequenced in a study of shared clonotypes between healthy human individuals. Sequencing used immunoSEQ multiplex PCR; TCRdb keeps in-frame clones, though not all of them. This sample has about 2.3 million clones, with 80% to 95% found just once. Sequenced input: naive CD4+ T cells from PBMCs. The origin of the receptors is a man between 18 and 35 years old in good health. Some clones in this sample may be carry-over from other donors' samples. The conserved cysteine and the conserved F or W are not part of the CDR3 here. The size field is filled for only some rows; it gives once, few, many or a size class.

clone_size j_call v_call cdr3_aa
- TRBJ2-1 TRBV6-1 ASSARYNEQF
- TRBJ2-5 TRBV7-3 ASSFRTQGVEETQY
- TRBJ1-5 TRBV28 ASRDRGPQMPQH
- TRBJ1-3 TRBV7-2 ASSLSQGSGNTIY
- TRBJ2-7 TRBV5-1 ASSTSLAGVNEQY
- TRBJ1-1 TRBV5-1 ASSPVQGEAF
- TRBJ1-1 TRBV6-5 ASSPQANTEAF
- TRBJ1-4 TRBV7-2 ASSLVGGSREKLF
- TRBJ2-3 TRBV28 ASSSSGRFPDTQY
- TRBJ2-4 TRBV28 ASSQGTGINIQY
- TRBJ2-7 TRBV5-1 ASSLETGPYEQY
- TRBJ2-2 TRBV2 ASSEKVGKGGELF
- TRBJ2-5 TRBV25-1 ASSWRDGLYQETQY
- TRBJ1-3 TRBV9 ASGGGPGNTIY
- TRBJ2-2 TRBV6-5 ASRLGLASPGELF
- TRBJ2-1 TRBV2 ASSGDGLVNEQF
- TRBJ2-3 TRBV5-4 ASSRSGGRTDTQY
once TRBJ2-4 TRBV6-6 ASSRLGTGDSRGY
- TRBJ2-2 TRBV6-5 ASRPGPAGEELF
- TRBJ1-5 TRBV10-3 AISESSGAQPQH
- TRBJ1-1 TRBV27 ASSLGGQLGREAF
- TRBJ2-7 TRBV11-1 ASSLAWDEQY
- TRBJ2-7 TRBV5-5 ASSFSDRGQYEQY
- TRBJ1-1 TRBV25-1 ASSELSKPEAF
- TRBJ1-2 TRBV7-9 ASSSTGGGYGYT
- TRBJ2-3 TRBV5-1 ASSLWTSGSRTDTQY
once TRBJ2-7 TRBV7-9 ASSGRQGAYHEQY
- TRBJ2-3 TRBV28 ASSLSGSGRTDTQY
- TRBJ1-1 TRBV7-3 ASSLTTVYRAEAF
- TRBJ2-4 TRBV7-2 ASSLALSGLAGAKNIQY
- TRBJ1-1 TRBV5-6 ASSAAGGSVAF
- TRBJ2-1 TRBV9 ASRPGLATNEQF
- TRBJ2-1 TRBV9 ASSGGRYYGFHEQF
- TRBJ2-1 TRBV5-1 ASSLEVYNEQF
- TRBJ2-5 TRBV5-4 ASSLMSAMGETQY
- TRBJ1-5 TRBV18 ASSPGSVGEPQH
- TRBJ2-5 TRBV5-1 ASSLSSSETQY
- TRBJ1-5 TRBV29-1 SVVGQGGPQH
- TRBJ2-1 TRBV7-2 ASRRGRVRDYNEQF
- TRBJ1-4 TRBV5-4 ASSVDRVGEKLF